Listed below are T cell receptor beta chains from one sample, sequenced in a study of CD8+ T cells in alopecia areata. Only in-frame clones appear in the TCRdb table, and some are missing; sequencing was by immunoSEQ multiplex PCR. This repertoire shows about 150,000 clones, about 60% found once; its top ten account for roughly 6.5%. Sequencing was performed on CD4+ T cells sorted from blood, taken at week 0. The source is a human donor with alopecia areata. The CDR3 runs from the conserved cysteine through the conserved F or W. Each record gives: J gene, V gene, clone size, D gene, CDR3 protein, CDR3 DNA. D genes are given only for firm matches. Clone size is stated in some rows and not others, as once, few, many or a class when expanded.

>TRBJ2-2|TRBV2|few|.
CASSSSREPTGELFF
TGTGCCAGCAGTTCCAGTCGGGAACCTACCGGGGAGCTGTTTTTT
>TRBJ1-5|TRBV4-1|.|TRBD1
CASSQGRTGTNQPQHF
TGCGCCAGCAGCCAGGGCCGGACAGGGACAAATCAGCCCCAGCATTTT
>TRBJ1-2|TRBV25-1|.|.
CASSGPGRARGYGYTF
TGTGCCAGCAGTGGCCCGGGCAGGGCCCGGGGCTATGGCTACACCTTC
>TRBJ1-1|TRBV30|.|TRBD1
CAWSVARGSAFF
TGTGCCTGGAGTGTGGCCAGGGGGAGTGCTTTCTTT
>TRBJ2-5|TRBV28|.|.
CASSRTVQETQYF
TGTGCCAGCAGCCGGACAGTCCAAGAGACCCAGTACTTC
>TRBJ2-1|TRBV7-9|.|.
CASSLGGTLTYNEQFF
TGTGCCAGCAGCTTGGGGGGGACACTAACCTACAATGAGCAGTTCTTC
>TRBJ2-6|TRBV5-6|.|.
CASSLHSGANVLTF
TGTGCCAGCAGCCTTCACTCTGGGGCCAACGTCCTGACTTTC
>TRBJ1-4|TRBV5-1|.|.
CASSLDADLGKLFF
TGCGCCAGCAGCTTGGATGCGGATTTGGGAAAACTGTTTTTT
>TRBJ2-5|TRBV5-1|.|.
CASSFAGVRETQYF
TGCGCCAGCAGCTTCGCCGGGGTGAGGGAGACCCAGTACTTC
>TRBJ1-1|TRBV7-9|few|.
CASSLAPGSANTEAFF
TGTGCCAGCAGCTTAGCTCCAGGGAGTGCGAACACTGAAGCTTTCTTT
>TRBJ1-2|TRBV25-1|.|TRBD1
CASSGPRQGAQLYGYTF
TGTGCCAGCAGTGGCCCCAGACAGGGGGCGCAACTCTATGGCTACACCTTC
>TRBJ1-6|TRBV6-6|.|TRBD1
CAGGETGERSPLHF
TGTGCCGGGGGGGAAACAGGGGAACGATCACCCCTCCACTTT
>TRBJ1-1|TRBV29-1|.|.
CSVVKVRERGEAFF
TGCAGCGTTGTGAAGGTCAGGGAGCGAGGTGAAGCTTTCTTT
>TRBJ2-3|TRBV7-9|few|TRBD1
CASSLGQTQYF
TGTGCCAGCAGCCTGGGACAGACGCAGTATTTT
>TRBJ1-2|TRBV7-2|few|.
CASSLVKVRDGYTF
TGTGCCAGCAGCTTAGTGAAGGTTAGGGATGGCTACACCTTC
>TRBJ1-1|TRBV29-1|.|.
CSSRGGTEAFF
TGCAGCTCCAGAGGGGGCACTGAAGCTTTCTTT
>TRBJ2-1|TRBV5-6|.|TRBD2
CASSLSSGGQFF
TGTGCCAGCAGCTTATCTAGCGGGGGTCAGTTCTTC
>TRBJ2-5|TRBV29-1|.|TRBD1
CSLGGTGRRETQYF
TGCAGCCTGGGGGGGACAGGGCGTCGGGAGACCCAGTACTTC
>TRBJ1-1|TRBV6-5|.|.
CASSPPGREAFF
TGTGCCAGCAGCCCCCCGGGACGTGAAGCTTTCTTT
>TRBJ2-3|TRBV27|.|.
CASSWGAGGTDTQYF
TGTGCCAGCAGTTGGGGGGCAGGAGGGACAGATACGCAGTATTTT
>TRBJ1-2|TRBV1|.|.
CTSSRAYGYTF
TGCACCAGCAGCAGGGCGTATGGCTACACCTTC